This T cell receptor beta chain was recorded in a study of cytomegalovirus exposure and HLA in healthy donors. The trim removed 7 bases at V and 7 bases at J, leaving 9 bases unmatched. The germline CDR1 and CDR2 sequences are SEHNR and FQNEAQ (reference sequence). The CDR3 runs 15 residues. Profiled with immunoSEQ multiplex PCR; TCRdb holds only in-frame clones, not every one. Seen here are 95,000 to 120,000 clones, nearly 97% observed once, and the top ten hold 0.67%. Notes on the study in general: It was reported that the classifier diagnosed cytomegalovirus status with high specificity and sensitivity in both the original and validation cohorts. One later analysis, an examination of the roughly 130 validation repertoires, found that first-cohort TCR clusters tended to co-occur in them.

On this clone itself: Antigen unknown.

Sample: PBMCs. The chain has TRBV7-9 and TRBJ2-1; 11 bases match TRBD2. The origin of this receptor is a woman between 18 and 29 years old in good health and CMV-seronegative. The CDR3 DNA reads TGTGCCAGCACCCGGGAACTAGCGGGGGCTAATGAGCAGTTCTTC. This translates into CASTRELAGANEQFF.